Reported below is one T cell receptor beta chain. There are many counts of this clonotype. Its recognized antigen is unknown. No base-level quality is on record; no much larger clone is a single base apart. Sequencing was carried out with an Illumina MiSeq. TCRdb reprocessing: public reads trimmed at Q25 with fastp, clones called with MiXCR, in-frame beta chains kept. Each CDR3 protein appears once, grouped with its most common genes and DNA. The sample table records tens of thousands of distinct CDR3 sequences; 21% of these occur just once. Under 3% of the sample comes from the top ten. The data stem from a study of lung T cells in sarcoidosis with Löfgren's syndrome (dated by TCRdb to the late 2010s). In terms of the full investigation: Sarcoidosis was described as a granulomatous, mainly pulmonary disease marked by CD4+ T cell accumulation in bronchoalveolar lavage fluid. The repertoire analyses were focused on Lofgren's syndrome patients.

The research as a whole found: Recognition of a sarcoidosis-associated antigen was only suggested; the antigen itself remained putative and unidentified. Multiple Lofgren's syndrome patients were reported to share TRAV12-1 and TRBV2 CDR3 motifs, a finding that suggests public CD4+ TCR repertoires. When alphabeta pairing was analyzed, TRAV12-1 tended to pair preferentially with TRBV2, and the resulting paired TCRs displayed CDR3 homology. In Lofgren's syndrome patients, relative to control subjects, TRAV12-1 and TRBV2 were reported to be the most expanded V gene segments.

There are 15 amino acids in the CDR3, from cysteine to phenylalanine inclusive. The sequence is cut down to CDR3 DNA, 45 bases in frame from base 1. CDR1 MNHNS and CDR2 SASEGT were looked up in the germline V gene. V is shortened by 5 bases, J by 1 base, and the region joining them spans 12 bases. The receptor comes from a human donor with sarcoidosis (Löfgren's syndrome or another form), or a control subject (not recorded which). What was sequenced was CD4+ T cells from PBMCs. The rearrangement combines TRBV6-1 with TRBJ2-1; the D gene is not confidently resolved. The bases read TGTGCCAGCAGTTCCCACGTAGATTCCTACAATGAGCAGTTCTTC. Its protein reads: CASSSHVDSYNEQFF.